A selection of T cell receptor beta chains follows, all from one sample in a study of identical twins. Via MiXCR, TCRdb re-called the 5' RACE reads, giving one row per CDR3 protein. The repertoire holds around 1.7 million distinct CDR3 sequences, with less than 35% as singletons. The sample was cord blood. The receptors shown here come from a newborn girl in good health. Both conserved end residues are part of each CDR3. A D gene is named only where the DNA matches it firmly. Not all rows give a size; the values are once, few, many and, for expanded clones, a class.

CDR3 length	D gene	clone size	V gene	J gene	CDR3 protein	CDR3 DNA
12	.	few	TRBV27	TRBJ1-6	CASSTYNSPLHF	TGTGCCAGCAGTACTTATAATTCACCCCTCCACTTT
14	.	few	TRBV20-1	TRBJ2-1	CSAREGSAPNEQFF	TGCAGTGCTAGAGAGGGCAGCGCCCCGAATGAGCAGTTCTTC
11	.	.	TRBV5-1	TRBJ1-2	CASSLNMGRTF	TGCGCCAGCAGCTTGAACATGGGACGCACCTTC
12	.	few	TRBV7-2	TRBJ2-5	CASSHKGETQYF	TGTGCCAGCAGTCATAAGGGGGAGACCCAGTACTTC
16	.	.	TRBV4-1	TRBJ2-7	CASSQDRRASVDEQYF	TGCGCCAGCAGCCAAGATCGGCGGGCGAGTGTTGACGAGCAGTACTTC
18	.	few	TRBV4-1	TRBJ2-3	CASSHQPHRVPSTDTQYF	TGCGCCAGCAGCCATCAACCCCACCGGGTCCCGAGCACAGATACGCAGTATTTT
15	TRBD2	.	TRBV20-1	TRBJ2-4	CSARLSGRAKNIQYF	TGCAGTGCTAGACTTAGCGGGAGAGCCAAAAACATTCAGTACTTC
13	.	.	TRBV6-5	TRBJ2-7	CASSCPGQPEQYF	TGTGCCAGCAGCTGCCCGGGACAACCCGAGCAGTACTTC
15	.	few	TRBV3-1	TRBJ2-1	CASSQGGGGINEQFF	TGTGCCAGCAGCCAAGGTGGGGGGGGCATCAATGAGCAGTTCTTC
15	TRBD1	few	TRBV27	TRBJ1-6	CASSFAGGVGSPLHF	TGTGCCAGCAGTTTCGCAGGGGGCGTAGGATCACCCCTCCACTTT
15	.	.	TRBV20-1	TRBJ2-3	CSASPSEGITDTQYF	TGCAGTGCTAGCCCCTCGGAGGGTATCACAGATACGCAGTATTTT
14	TRBD1	few	TRBV2	TRBJ1-1	CASSRQGGSTEAFF	TGTGCCAGCAGCCGACAGGGTGGGAGCACTGAAGCTTTCTTT
14	TRBD1	few	TRBV12-3/TRBV12-4	TRBJ2-1	CASSGDRHPNEQFF	TGTGCCAGCAGTGGGGACAGACACCCCAATGAGCAGTTCTTC
14	.	.	TRBV20-1	TRBJ2-7	CSARDLASAYEQYF	TGCAGTGCTAGAGATCTAGCATCGGCCTACGAGCAGTACTTC
13	.	few	TRBV12-3/TRBV12-4	TRBJ2-4	CASSSVFMDIQYF	TGTGCCAGCAGTTCGGTCTTTATGGACATTCAGTACTTC
16	TRBD2	.	TRBV7-2	TRBJ2-3	CASSLVSSGRQDTQYF	TGTGCCAGCAGCTTAGTTTCTAGCGGGAGGCAAGATACGCAGTATTTT
14	.	.	TRBV7-2	TRBJ1-4	CASSHKSTNEKLFF	TGTGCCAGCAGCCATAAGAGCACTAATGAAAAACTGTTTTTT
14	TRBD2	few	TRBV20-1	TRBJ2-7	CSARDRGTTYEQYF	TGCAGTGCTAGAGATCGGGGGACTACCTACGAGCAGTACTTC
17	TRBD2	.	TRBV20-1	TRBJ2-1	CSAQGLAGAISYNEQFF	TGCAGTGCCCAGGGACTAGCGGGAGCGATCTCCTACAATGAGCAGTTCTTC
14	.	.	TRBV20-1	TRBJ2-3	CSARDRRRQETQYF	TGCAGTGCTAGAGATAGAAGGCGGCAAGAAACGCAGTATTTT
14	.	.	TRBV20-1	TRBJ2-3	CSANTYSSTDTQYF	TGCAGTGCCAATACGTACTCTAGCACAGATACGCAGTATTTT
15	TRBD1	.	TRBV6-6	TRBJ1-1	CASSLQGAEWTEAFF	TGTGCCAGCAGTTTACAGGGGGCGGAATGGACTGAAGCTTTCTTT
15	TRBD2	many	TRBV29-1	TRBJ2-1	CSVETSGGSYNEQFF	TGCAGCGTTGAAACTAGCGGGGGATCCTACAATGAGCAGTTCTTC
16	TRBD2	few	TRBV6-6	TRBJ2-1	CASRATSGLSYNEQFF	TGTGCCAGCAGGGCTACTAGCGGCCTATCCTACAATGAGCAGTTCTTC
12	.	.	TRBV12-5	TRBJ2-5	CASGWGESEQYF	TGTGCTAGTGGTTGGGGCGAAAGTGAGCAGTACTTC
13	.	many	TRBV6-2/TRBV6-3	TRBJ1-2	CASSWGINYGYTF	TGTGCCAGCAGTTGGGGCATCAACTATGGCTACACCTTC
18	.	few	TRBV21-1	TRBJ1-2	CASSKSADRGRGSNGYTF	TGTGCCAGCAGCAAGTCGGCCGACAGGGGGCGCGGTTCTAATGGCTACACCTTC
14	.	.	TRBV7-6	TRBJ2-7	CASSVRGKGYEQYF	TGTGCCAGCAGTGTTCGGGGGAAGGGTTACGAGCAGTACTTC
16	.	.	TRBV6-6	TRBJ1-5	CASSPGVLGSNQPQHF	TGTGCCAGCAGTCCAGGGGTCCTAGGGAGCAATCAGCCCCAGCATTTT
12	.	.	TRBV18	TRBJ2-5	CASSPASETQYF	TGTGCCAGCTCACCAGCGTCAGAGACCCAGTACTTC
15	TRBD1	few	TRBV12-3/TRBV12-4	TRBJ2-5	CASSLVTGVRETQYF	TGTGCCAGCAGTTTAGTGACAGGGGTTCGAGAGACCCAGTACTTC